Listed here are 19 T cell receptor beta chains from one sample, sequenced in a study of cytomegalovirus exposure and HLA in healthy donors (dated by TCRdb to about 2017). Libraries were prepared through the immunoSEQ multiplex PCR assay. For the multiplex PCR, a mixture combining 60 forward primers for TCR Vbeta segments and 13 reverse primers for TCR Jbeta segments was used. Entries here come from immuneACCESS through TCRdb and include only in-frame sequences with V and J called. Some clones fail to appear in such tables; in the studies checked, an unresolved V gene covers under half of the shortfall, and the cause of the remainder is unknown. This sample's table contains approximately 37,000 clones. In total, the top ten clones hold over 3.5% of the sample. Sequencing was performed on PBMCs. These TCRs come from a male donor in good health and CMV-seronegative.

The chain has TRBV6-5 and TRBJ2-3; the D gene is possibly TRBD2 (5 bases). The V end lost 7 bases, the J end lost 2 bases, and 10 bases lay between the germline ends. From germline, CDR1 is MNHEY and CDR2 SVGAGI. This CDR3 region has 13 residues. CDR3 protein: CASTERNTDTQYF. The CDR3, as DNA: TGTGCCAGCACGGAGCGGAACACAGATACGCAGTATTTT.

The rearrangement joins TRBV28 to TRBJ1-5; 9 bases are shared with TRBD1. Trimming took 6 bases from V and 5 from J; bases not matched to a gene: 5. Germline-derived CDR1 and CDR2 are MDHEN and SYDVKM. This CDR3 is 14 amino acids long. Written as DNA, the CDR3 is TGTGCCAGCAGCCAAGACAGGGGGTATCAGCCCCAGCATTTT. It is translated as CASSQDRGYQPQHF.

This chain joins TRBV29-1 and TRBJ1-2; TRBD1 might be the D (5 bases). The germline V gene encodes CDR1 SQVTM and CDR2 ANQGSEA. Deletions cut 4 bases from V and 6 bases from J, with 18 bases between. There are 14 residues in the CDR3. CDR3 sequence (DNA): TGCAGCGTTGTCGACGGAGAAGGGGTGAATGGCTACACCTTC. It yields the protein CSVVDGEGVNGYTF.

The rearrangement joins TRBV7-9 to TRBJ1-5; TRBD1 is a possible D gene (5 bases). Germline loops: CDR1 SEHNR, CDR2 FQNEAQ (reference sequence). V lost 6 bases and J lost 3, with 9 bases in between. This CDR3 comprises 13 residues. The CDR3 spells CASRGDYNQPQHF. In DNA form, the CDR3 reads TGTGCCAGCAGAGGGGATTACAATCAGCCCCAGCATTTT. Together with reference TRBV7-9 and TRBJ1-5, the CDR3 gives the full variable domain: DTGVSQNPRHKITKRGQNVTFRCDPISEHNRLYWYRQTLGQGPEFLTYFQNEAQLEKSRLLSDRFSAERPKGSFSTLEIQRTEQGDSAMYLCASRGDYNQPQHFGDGTRLSIL.

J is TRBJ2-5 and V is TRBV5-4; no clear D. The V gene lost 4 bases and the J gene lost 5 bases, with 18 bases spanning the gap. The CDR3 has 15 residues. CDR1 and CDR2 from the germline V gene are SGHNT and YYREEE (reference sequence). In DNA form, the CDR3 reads TGTGCCAGCAGCCTCGACGGCGCGGATTTGGAGACCCAGTACTTC. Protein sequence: CASSLDGADLETQYF.

Written as DNA, the CDR3 is TGTGCCTGGAGTGTACACAGGCCAAGCGGGGAGCTGTTTTTT. Translating gives CAWSVHRPSGELFF. This chain joins TRBV30 and TRBJ2-2, with D maybe TRBD1 (5 bases). CDR1 and CDR2 from the germline V gene are GTSNPN and SVGIG (reference sequence). V shed 0 bases and J shed 7 bases, with 12 bases lying between them. The CDR3 runs to 14 residues.

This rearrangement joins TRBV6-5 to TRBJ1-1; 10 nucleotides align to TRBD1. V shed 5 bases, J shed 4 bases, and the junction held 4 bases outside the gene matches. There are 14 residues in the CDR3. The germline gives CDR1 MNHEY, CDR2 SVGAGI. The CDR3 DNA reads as TGTGCCAGCAGTGTGACAGGGGGCGGCACTGAAGCTTTCTTT. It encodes CASSVTGGGTEAFF.

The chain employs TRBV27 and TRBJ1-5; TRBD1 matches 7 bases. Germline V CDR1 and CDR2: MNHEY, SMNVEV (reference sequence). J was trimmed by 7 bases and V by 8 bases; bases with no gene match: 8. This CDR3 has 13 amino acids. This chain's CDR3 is CASVLTGMQPQHF. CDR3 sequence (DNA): TGTGCCAGCGTCTTGACAGGGATGCAGCCCCAGCATTTT.

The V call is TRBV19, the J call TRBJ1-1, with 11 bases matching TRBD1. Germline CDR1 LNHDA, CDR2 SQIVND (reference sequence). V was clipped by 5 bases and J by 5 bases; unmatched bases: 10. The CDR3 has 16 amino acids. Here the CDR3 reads CASSPGQGAPGTEAFF. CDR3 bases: TGTGCCAGTAGTCCAGGACAGGGGGCCCCTGGGACTGAAGCTTTCTTT.

The CDR3 loop reads CASSLTGSGYEQYF. DNA for the CDR3: TGTGCCAGCAGCCTGACAGGGTCGGGCTACGAGCAGTACTTC. The J gene is TRBJ2-7, the V gene TRBV6-1; 7 nucleotides agree with TRBD1. Per germline, CDR1 MNHNS and CDR2 SASEGT. CDR3 size: 14 residues. V trimming: 6 bases; J trimming: 3 bases; junction bases outside the gene matches: 8.

For the CDR3, the DNA is TGTGCCAGCAGTTACACACAACAGGGCGGTAATTCACCCCTCCACTTT. Amino acid sequence: CASSYTQQGGNSPLHF. The rearrangement uses TRBV6-5 and TRBJ1-6; D is possibly TRBD1 (6 bases). The CDR3 totals 16 residues. Trimming stripped 2 bases from V and 6 bases from J, with 14 bases between. Germline V lookup: CDR1 MNHEY, CDR2 SVGAGI.

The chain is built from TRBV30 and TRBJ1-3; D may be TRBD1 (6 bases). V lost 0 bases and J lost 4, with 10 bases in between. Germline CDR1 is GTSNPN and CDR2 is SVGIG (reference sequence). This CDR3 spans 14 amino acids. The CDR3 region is CAWSVQGSGNTIYF. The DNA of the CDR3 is TGTGCCTGGAGTGTACAGGGATCCGGAAACACCATATATTTT. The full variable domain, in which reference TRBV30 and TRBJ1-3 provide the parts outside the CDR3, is SQTIHQWPATLVQPVGSPLSLECTVEGTSNPNLYWYRQAAGRGLQLLFYSVGIGQISSEVPQNLSASRPQDRQFILSSKKLLLSDSGFYLCAWSVQGSGNTIYFGEGSWLTVV.

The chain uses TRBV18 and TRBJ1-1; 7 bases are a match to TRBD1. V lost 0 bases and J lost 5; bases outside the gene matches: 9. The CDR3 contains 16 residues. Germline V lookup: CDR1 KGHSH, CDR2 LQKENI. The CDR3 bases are TGTGCCAGCTCACCACCAAGGGGGCGCGGAAGGACTGAAGCTTTCTTT. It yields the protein CASSPPRGRGRTEAFF.

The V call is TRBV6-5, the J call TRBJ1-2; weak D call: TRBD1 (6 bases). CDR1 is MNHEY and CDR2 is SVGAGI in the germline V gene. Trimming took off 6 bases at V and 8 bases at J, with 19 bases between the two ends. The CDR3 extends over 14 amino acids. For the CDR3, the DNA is TGTGCCAGCAGCCCCAAGGGGGGGTATGAGGGCTACACCTTC. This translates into CASSPKGGYEGYTF.

CDR3 sequence: CATSRGLSSGASYNEQFF. Written as DNA, the CDR3 is TGTGCCACCAGCAGAGGCCTTAGTAGCGGGGCCTCCTACAATGAGCAGTTCTTC. The chain couples TRBV15 to TRBJ2-1, with 8 bases aligning to TRBD2. The CDR3 length is 18 residues. V trimming: 1 base; J trimming: 0 bases; junction bases outside the gene matches: 8. Germline CDR1 and CDR2: LNHNV and YYDKDF (reference sequence).

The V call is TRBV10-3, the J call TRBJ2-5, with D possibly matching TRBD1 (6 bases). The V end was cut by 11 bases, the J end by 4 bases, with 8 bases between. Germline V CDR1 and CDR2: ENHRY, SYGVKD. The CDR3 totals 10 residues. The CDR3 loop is CAPGVETQYF. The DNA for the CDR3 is TGTGCCCCAGGGGTAGAGACCCAGTACTTC.

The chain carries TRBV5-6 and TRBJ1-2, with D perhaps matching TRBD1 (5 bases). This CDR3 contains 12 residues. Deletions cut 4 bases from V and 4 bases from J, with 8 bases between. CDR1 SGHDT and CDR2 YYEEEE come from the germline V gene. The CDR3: CASSRQIYGYTF. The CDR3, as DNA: TGTGCCAGCAGCCGACAGATCTATGGCTACACCTTC.

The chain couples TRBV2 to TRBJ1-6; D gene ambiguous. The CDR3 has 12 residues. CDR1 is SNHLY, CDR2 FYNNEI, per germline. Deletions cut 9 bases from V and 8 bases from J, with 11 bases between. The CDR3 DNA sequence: TGTGCCAGTACGAGAGGCGATTCACCCCTCCACTTT. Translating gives CASTRGDSPLHF.

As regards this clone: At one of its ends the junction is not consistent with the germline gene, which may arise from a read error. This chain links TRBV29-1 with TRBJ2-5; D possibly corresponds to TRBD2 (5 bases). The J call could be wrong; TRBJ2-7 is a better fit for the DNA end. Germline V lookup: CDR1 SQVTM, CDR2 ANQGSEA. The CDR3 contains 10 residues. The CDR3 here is CSVKDYEQYF. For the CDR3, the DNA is TGTAGCGTGAAAGACTACGAGCAGTACTTC.